This TCR beta chain comes out of a study of OX40 agonist ivuxolimab in advanced cancers. In the study overall: The patients received ivuxolimab by intravenous route every 2 weeks at 0.01 to 10 mg/kg. Eligibility rules accepted prior anti-PD-1, anti-PD-L1 or anti-CTLA-4 therapy, and 40% to 50% had some.

Concerning this clone: Its antigen remains unknown.

Method: immunoSEQ multiplex PCR; TCRdb's copy keeps in-frame clones and lacks some. The profile covers some 99,000 clones, with approximately 93% appearing a single time and around 0.18% taken by the ten largest. Study findings and constraints: Dose levels from 0.1 to 3.0 mg/kg saw CD4+ and CD8+ blood T cells expand clonally by week 6. Averaging showed that CD8+ T cells had more expanded clones than CD4+ did.

The clonotype was recovered from an adult with an advanced solid tumor such as melanoma, head and neck, liver or kidney cancer. The starting material was CD4+ or CD8+ T cells sorted from blood, obtained in a trial of the OX40 agonist ivuxolimab.

In nucleotides, the CDR3 is TGCGCCAGCAGCCAAGGGGTGACAGGGGGCGGTTATGAAAAACTGTTTTTT. Its protein is CASSQGVTGGGYEKLFF. V is TRBV4-3 and J is TRBJ1-4; the match to TRBD1 covers 10 bases. The CDR3 is 17 residues long. V shed 1 base, J shed 6 bases, and the junction held 8 bases outside the gene matches. Germline CDR1 reads LGHNA; CDR2 reads YSLEER.